Following are 13 T cell receptor beta chains from one sample sequenced in a study of blood T cells in healthy people across ages. Using a J-beta primer mix together with a sample-barcoded 5' primer, a second PCR was run for about 6 to 12 cycles. A single record per CDR3 protein comes from TCRdb applying MiXCR to the 5' RACE reads. The sample carries about 800,000 distinct CDR3 sequences, 25% recorded once. The same specimen was also included in a second study, on T cells of mothers and their children.

Sequenced material: blood. These receptors were collected from a boy aged 10-17 years in good health.

The genes are TRBV28 and TRBJ2-5, with D perhaps TRBD1 (5 bases). Trimming pared 3 bases from V and 0 bases from J, leaving 11 bases between. Germline CDR1 and CDR2: MDHEN and SYDVKM. The CDR3 length is 15 residues. The CDR3: CASSFGDSNQETQYF. In nucleotides, the CDR3 is TGTGCCAGCAGTTTCGGAGACAGCAACCAAGAGACCCAGTACTTC.

The J gene is TRBJ2-7, the V gene TRBV7-2; tentative D call: TRBD1 (6 bases). Germline CDR1 is SGHTA and CDR2 is FQGNSA. The CDR3 loop spans 15 amino acids. V shed 4 bases and J shed 0 bases, with 13 bases lying between them. CDR3 DNA sequence: TGTGCCAGCAGCTGGAGACAGGCCCTCTCCTACGAGCAGTACTTC. This encodes CASSWRQALSYEQYF.

The chain combines TRBV24-1 with TRBJ2-1, with D unresolved. Deletions cut 1 base from V and 0 bases from J, with 9 bases between. Germline values: CDR1 KGHDR, CDR2 SFDVKD. The CDR3 length is 16 residues. This chain's CDR3 is CATSDFQQNSYNEQFF. In DNA form, the CDR3 reads TGTGCCACCAGTGATTTCCAGCAGAACTCCTACAATGAGCAGTTCTTC.

The V and J genes are TRBV20-1 and TRBJ2-1; no reliable D call. The CDR3 covers 13 residues. The V gene lost 3 bases and the J gene lost 6 bases, with 12 bases spanning the gap. CDR1 is DFQATT and CDR2 is SNEGSKA in the germline V gene (reference sequence). CDR3: CSASAPIGNEQFF. CDR3 nucleotide sequence: TGCAGTGCTAGTGCCCCTATTGGCAATGAGCAGTTCTTC.

This clonotype occurred a few times. In DNA form, the CDR3 reads TGCGCCAGCAGCCAAGATGGGGCAGGATGGGAAAAACTGTTTTTT. This translates into CASSQDGAGWEKLFF. The genes are TRBV4-3 and TRBJ1-4; D possibly corresponds to TRBD1 (5 bases). The CDR3 totals 15 residues. Germline values: CDR1 LGHNA, CDR2 YSLEER. V dropped 0 bases and J dropped 8 bases, with 13 bases sitting between them.

This chain joins TRBV7-8 and TRBJ2-7; 11 nucleotides agree with TRBD2. This CDR3 is built from 17 residues. V lost 1 base and J lost 5; bases outside the gene matches: 10. Germline CDR1 reads SGHVS; CDR2 reads FQNEAQ. For the CDR3, the DNA is TGTGCCAGCAGCTTAGATCTTAGACTAGCGGGACTGAACGAGCAGTACTTC. This translates into CASSLDLRLAGLNEQYF.

This clonotype was observed a handful of times. The V and J genes are TRBV9 and TRBJ2-3; perhaps TRBD2 as D (7 bases). Germline CDR1 is SGDLS and CDR2 is YYNGEE. The CDR3 has 16 residues. Trimming took off 3 bases at V and 2 bases at J, with 16 bases between the two ends. CDR3 region: CASSAHVAGATDTQYF. The CDR3, as DNA: TGTGCCAGCAGCGCGCACGTGGCGGGGGCCACAGATACGCAGTATTTT.

The chain couples TRBV11-2 to TRBJ2-1; TRBD2 agrees at 12 bases. Germline CDR1 SGHAT, CDR2 FQNNGV. The CDR3 totals 14 residues. After removal of 6 bases from V and 5 bases from J, the junction contained 2 bases not matched to a gene. The CDR3 bases are TGTGCCAGCAGGGGACTAGCGGGCCACAATGAGCAGTTCTTC. It is translated as CASRGLAGHNEQFF.

V is TRBV7-9 and J is TRBJ2-5; 9 bases match TRBD1. The J call could be wrong; TRBJ2-1 is a better fit for the DNA end. Germline V gene sequence: CDR1 SEHNR, CDR2 FQNEAQ (reference sequence). This CDR3 has 16 amino acids. The CDR3 DNA follows: TGTGCCAGCAGCTTAGCGTCGGGGACAGGGAGGAATGAGCAGTTCTTC. Translated: CASSLASGTGRNEQFF.

This clonotype was observed a few times. The gene calls are TRBV27 and TRBJ1-4, with 11 bases matching TRBD1. The germline gives CDR1 MNHEY, CDR2 SMNVEV (reference sequence). The J segment lost 15 bases and the V segment lost 6 bases, leaving 12 bases of the junction unmatched. CDR3 length: 14 amino acids. The CDR3 sequence is CASSLGQGAGRVFF. The CDR3 DNA sequence: TGTGCCAGCAGCCTTGGACAGGGGGCGGGTAGAGTGTTTTTT. Variable domain in full (rest from reference TRBV27 and TRBJ1-4): EAQVTQNPRYLITVTGKKLTVTCSQNMNHEYMSWYRQDPGLGLRQIYYSMNVEVTDKGDVPEGYKVSRKEKRNFPLILESPSPNQTSLYFCASSLGQGAGRVFFGSGTQLSVL.

The chain joins TRBV12-3 or TRBV12-4 to TRBJ2-1; TRBD2 is a possible D gene (7 bases). This CDR3 is 15 amino acids long. Trimming shortened V by 7 bases and J by 3 bases, and 16 bases separated the two germline ends. The CDR3 DNA reads as TGTGCCAGCACACTTACGGGGGGCGACTACAATGAGCAGTTCTTC. This codes for CASTLTGGDYNEQFF.

This clonotype turned up a few times. A read error may produce the germline difference seen at one junction end. The V gene is TRBV28, the J gene TRBJ1-4; D not certain. CDR1 and CDR2 from the germline V gene are MDHEN and SYDVKM. This CDR3 spans 14 amino acids. The CDR3 nucleotides are TGTGCTAGCAGTTTGGGAGGTAGTCGTCGGAAACTGTTTTTT. Residues: CASSLGGSRRKLFF.

This chain uses TRBV30 with TRBJ2-7; D might be TRBD1 (5 bases). Germline loops: CDR1 GTSNPN, CDR2 SVGIG (reference sequence). The CDR3 length is 13 residues. The ends were cut back, 2 bases at V and 4 bases at J, with 12 bases in the middle. CDR3 in amino acids: CAWSIGRVYEQYF. The CDR3 DNA is TGTGCCTGGAGTATCGGCAGGGTGTACGAGCAGTACTTC.